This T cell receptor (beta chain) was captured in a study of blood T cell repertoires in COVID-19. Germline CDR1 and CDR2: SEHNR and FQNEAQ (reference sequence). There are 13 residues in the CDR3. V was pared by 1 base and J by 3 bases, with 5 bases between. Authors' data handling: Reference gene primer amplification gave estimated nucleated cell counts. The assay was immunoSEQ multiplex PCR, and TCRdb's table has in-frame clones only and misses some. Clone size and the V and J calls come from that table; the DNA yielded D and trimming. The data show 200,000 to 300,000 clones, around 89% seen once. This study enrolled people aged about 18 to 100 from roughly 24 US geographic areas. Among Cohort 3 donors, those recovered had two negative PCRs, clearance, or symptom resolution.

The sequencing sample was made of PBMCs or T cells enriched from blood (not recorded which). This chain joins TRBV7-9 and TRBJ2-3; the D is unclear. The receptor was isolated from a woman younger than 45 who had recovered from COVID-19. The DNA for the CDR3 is TGTGCCAGCAGCTTAGGAGATACAGATACGCAGTATTTT. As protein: CASSLGDTDTQYF.